The clone carrying this TCR beta chain occurred once. This entry comes from a study of blood T cell repertoires in COVID-19. Recruited during active infection, patients (from Seattle) were subsequently followed longitudinally. The CDR3 length is 14 residues. CDR1 and CDR2 from the germline V gene are MNHEY and SVGEGT. V gave up 7 bases and J gave up 2 bases; unmatched junction bases: 8. Original data processing: From reference gene primer amplification, estimates of nucleated cell counts were derived. The repertoire was sequenced with immunoSEQ multiplex PCR; TCRdb's copy has only in-frame clones and lacks some. Clonal size and the V and J genes are those of that table, whereas D and trimming came from the DNA. Of 350,000 to 400,000 clones in the sample, 70% to 90% are singletons; the top ten hold about 2.9%.

This clonotype originated in a woman aged 25 to 39 with COVID-19, enrolled during active disease. Sequencing used peripheral blood. This rearrangement joins TRBV6-2 or TRBV6-3 to TRBJ2-7; 7 nucleotides line up with TRBD1. The CDR3 DNA reads TGTGCCAGCAACCCGGGACAGAGAGCCTACGAGCAGTACTTC. Its translation is CASNPGQRAYEQYF.